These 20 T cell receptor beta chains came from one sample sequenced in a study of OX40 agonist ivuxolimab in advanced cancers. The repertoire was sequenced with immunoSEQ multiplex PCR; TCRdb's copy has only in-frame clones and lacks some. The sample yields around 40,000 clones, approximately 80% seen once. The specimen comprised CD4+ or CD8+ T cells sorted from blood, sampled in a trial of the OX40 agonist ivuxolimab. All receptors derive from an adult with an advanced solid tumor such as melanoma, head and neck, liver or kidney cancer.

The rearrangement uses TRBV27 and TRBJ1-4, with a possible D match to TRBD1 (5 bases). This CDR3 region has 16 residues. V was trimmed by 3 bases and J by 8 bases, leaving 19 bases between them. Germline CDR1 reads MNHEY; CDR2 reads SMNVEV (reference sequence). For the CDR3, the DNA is TGTGCCAGCAGTTTGGTTGCAGGCCCTGGGGACGAAAAACTGTTTTTT. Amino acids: CASSLVAGPGDEKLFF.

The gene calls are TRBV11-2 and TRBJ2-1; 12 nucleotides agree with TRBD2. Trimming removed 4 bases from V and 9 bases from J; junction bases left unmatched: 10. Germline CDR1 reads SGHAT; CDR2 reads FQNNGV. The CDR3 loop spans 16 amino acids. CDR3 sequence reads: CASSSPRLAGVGEQFF. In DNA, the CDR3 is TGTGCCAGCAGCTCACCGAGACTAGCGGGAGTTGGTGAGCAGTTCTTC.

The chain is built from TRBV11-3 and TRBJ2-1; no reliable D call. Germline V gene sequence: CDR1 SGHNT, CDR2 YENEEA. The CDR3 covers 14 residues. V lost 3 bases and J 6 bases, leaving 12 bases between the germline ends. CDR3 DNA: TGTGCCAGCAGCTTTAGCCATCAAACCAATGAGCAGTTCTTC. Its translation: CASSFSHQTNEQFF.

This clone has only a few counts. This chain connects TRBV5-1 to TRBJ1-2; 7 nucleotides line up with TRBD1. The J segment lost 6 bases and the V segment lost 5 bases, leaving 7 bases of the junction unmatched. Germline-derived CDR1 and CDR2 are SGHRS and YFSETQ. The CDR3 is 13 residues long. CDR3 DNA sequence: TGCGCCAGCAGTCTGACAGGGACGAATGGCTACACCTTC. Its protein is CASSLTGTNGYTF.

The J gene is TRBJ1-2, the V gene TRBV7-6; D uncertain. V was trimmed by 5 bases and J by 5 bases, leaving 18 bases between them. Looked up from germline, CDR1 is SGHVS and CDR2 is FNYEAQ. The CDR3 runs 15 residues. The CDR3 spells CASSPTQVPEYGYTF. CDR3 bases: TGTGCCAGCAGCCCTACTCAAGTTCCAGAATATGGCTACACCTTC.

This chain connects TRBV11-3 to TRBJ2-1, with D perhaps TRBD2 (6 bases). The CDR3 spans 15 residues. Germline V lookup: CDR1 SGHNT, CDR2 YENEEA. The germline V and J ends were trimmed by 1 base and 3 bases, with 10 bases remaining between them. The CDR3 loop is CASSLGGDLYNEQFF. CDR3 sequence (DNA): TGTGCCAGCAGCTTAGGGGGGGACCTCTACAATGAGCAGTTCTTC.

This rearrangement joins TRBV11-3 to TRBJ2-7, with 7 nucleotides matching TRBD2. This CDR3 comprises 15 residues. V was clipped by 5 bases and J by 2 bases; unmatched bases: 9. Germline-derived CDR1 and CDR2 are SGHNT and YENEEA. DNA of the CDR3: TGTGCCAGCAGCCGGCACGGGGGGATGACCTACGAGCAGTACTTC. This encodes CASSRHGGMTYEQYF.

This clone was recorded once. The CDR3 sequence is CASRVSLGNLNTEAFF. As DNA, the CDR3 is TGCGCCAGCAGGGTCTCTCTCGGCAACTTGAACACTGAAGCTTTCTTT. The gene calls are TRBV5-1 and TRBJ1-1, with D uncertain. CDR3 length: 16 residues. The germline V gene has CDR1 SGHRS and CDR2 YFSETQ. Trimming cost V 5 bases and J 0 bases, with 17 bases left between them.

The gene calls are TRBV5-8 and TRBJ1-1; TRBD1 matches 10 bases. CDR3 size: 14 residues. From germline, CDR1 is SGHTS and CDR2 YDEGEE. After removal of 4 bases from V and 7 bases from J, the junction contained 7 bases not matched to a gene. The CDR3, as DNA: TGTGCCAGCAGCCTACGCGGGACAGGGGATGAAGCTTTCTTT. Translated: CASSLRGTGDEAFF.

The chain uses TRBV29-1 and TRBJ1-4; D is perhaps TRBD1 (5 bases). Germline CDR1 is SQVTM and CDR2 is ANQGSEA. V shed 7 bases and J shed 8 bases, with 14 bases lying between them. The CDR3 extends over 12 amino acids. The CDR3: CSGSGAREKLFF. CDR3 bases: TGCAGCGGGTCTGGGGCTCGGGAAAAACTGTTTTTT.

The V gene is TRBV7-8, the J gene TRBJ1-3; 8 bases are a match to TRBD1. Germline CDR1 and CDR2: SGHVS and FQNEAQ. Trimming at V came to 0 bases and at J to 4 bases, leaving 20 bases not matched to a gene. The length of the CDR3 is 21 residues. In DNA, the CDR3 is TGTGCCAGCAGCTTAGCCCATAACCCCTCCCCTCGACAGGGGAGGGGAAACACCATATATTTT. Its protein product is CASSLAHNPSPRQGRGNTIYF.

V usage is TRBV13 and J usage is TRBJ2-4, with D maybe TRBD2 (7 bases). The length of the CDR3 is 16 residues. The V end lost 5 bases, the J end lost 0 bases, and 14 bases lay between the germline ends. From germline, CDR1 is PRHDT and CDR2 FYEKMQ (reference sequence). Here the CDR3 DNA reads TGTGCCAGCAGCCCCCGGGGGGCACTAGCCAAAAACATTCAGTACTTC. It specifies CASSPRGALAKNIQYF.

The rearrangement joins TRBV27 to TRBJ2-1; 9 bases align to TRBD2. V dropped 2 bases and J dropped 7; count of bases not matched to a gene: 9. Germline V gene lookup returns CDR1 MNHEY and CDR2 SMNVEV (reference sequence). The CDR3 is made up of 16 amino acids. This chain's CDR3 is CASSLIGSGRRNEQFF. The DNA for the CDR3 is TGTGCCAGCAGTTTAATAGGTAGCGGGAGACGAAATGAGCAGTTCTTC.

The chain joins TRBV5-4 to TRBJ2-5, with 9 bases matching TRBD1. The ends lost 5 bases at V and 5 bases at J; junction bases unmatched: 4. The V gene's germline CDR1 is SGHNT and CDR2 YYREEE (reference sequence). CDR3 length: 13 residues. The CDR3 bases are TGTGCCAGCAGGACAGGGGGACGGGAGACCCAGTACTTC. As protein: CASRTGGRETQYF.

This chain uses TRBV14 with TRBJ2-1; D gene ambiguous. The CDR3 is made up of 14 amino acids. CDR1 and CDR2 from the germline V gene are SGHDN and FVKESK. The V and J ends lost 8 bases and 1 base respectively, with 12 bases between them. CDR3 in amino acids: CASGFADSYNEQFF. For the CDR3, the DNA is TGTGCCAGCGGGTTTGCGGATTCCTACAATGAGCAGTTCTTC.

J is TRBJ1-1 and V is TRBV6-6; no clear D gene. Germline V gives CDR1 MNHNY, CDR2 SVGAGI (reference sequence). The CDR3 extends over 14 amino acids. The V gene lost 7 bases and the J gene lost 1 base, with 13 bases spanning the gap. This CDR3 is CASTSRVGNTEAFF. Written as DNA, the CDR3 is TGTGCCAGCACCTCTCGGGTTGGGAACACTGAAGCTTTCTTT.

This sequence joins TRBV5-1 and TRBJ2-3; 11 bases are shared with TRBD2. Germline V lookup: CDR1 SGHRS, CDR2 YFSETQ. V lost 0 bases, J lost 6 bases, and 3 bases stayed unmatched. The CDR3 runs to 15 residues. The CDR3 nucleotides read TGCGCCAGCAGCTTGGCACTAGCGGGAGCGGATACGCAGTATTTT. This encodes CASSLALAGADTQYF.

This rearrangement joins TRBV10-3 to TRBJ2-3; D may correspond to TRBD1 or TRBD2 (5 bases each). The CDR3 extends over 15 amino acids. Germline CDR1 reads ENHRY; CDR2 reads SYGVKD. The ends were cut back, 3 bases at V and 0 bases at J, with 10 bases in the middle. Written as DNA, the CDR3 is TGTGCCATCAGTGAACGGGACCGTAGCACAGATACGCAGTATTTT. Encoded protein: CAISERDRSTDTQYF.

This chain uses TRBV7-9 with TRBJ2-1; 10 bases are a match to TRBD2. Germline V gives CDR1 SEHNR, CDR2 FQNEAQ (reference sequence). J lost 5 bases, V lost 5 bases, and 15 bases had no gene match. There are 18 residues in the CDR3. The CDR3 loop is CASSRQEASGSGNNEQFF. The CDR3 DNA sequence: TGTGCCAGCAGCCGACAGGAGGCTAGCGGGAGTGGGAACAATGAGCAGTTCTTC.

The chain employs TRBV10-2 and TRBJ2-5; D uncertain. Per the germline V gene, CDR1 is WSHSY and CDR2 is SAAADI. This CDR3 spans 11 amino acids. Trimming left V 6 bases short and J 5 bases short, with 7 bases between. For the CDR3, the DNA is TGCGCCAGCAGGGGATGGGAGACCCAGTACTTC. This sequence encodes CASRGWETQYF.